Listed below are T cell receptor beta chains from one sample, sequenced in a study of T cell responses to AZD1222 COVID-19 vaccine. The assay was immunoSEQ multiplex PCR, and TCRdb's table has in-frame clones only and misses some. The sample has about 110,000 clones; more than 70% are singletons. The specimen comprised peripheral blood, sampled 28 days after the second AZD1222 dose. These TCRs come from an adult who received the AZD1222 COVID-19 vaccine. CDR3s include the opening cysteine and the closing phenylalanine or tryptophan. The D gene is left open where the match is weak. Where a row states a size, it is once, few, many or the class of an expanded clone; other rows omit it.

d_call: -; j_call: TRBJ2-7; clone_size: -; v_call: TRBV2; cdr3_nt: TGTGCCAGCAGTGATCGACAGGTCGGGCACGAGCAGTACTTC; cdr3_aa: CASSDRQVGHEQYF
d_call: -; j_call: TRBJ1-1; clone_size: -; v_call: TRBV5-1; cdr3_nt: TGCGCCAGCAGCGCCAGCGGCGCCGACACTGAAGCTTTCTTT; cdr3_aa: CASSASGADTEAFF
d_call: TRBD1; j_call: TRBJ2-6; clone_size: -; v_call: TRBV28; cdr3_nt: TGTGCCACCCGGAAAAGGGGGACAGGGGTGAAAAGGGCCTCTGGGGCCAACGTCCTGACTTTC; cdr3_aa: CATRKRGTGVKRASGANVLTF
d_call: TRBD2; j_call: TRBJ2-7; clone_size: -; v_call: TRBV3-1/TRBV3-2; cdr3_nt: TGTGCCAGCAGCCAAGGACTAGCGGGGGGGCCCGAGCAGTACTTC; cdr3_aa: CASSQGLAGGPEQYF
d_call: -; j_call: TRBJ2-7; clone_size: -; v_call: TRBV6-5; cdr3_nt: TGTGCCAGCAGTACCGACAGTATCTTCTACGAGCAGTACTTC; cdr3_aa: CASSTDSIFYEQYF
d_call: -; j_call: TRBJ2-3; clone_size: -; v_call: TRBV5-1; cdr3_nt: TGCGCCAGCAGCTTACCCCGCCCGACTTTAGTCACAGATACGCAGTATTTT; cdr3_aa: CASSLPRPTLVTDTQYF
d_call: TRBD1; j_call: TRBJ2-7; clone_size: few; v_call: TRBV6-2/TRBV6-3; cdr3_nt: TGTGCCAGCAGTTACTCGCCAGGGGGCATCACCTACGAGCAGTACTTC; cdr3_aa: CASSYSPGGITYEQYF
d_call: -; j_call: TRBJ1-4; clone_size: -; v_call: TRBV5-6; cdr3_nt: TGTGCCAGCAGCTTGTCGGGGGGCGGCTTTCGTGAAAAACTGTTTTTT; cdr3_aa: CASSLSGGGFREKLFF
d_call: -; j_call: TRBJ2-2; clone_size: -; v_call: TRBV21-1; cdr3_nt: TGTGCCAGAAAAAACGGACTAGCGGGGGGGCCGAACACCGGGGAGCTGTTTTTT; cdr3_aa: CARKNGLAGGPNTGELFF
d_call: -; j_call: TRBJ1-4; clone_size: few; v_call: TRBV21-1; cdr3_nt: TGTGCCAGCAGCAAACCGCCCATCCGGGCCTTCATGGGAGCAACTAATGAAAAACTGTTTTTT; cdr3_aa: CASSKPPIRAFMGATNEKLFF
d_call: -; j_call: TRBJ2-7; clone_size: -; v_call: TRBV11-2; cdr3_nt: TGTGCCAGCAGCTTAATTTCGGGCTCCTACGAGCAGTACTTC; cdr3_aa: CASSLISGSYEQYF
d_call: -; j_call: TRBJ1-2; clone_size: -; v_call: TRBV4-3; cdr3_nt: TGCGCCTCCAAGAAAGGGGACCGGTCTCACTATGGCTACACCTTC; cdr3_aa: CASKKGDRSHYGYTF
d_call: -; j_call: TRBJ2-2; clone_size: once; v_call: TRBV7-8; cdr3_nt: TGTGCCAGCAGCAAACAGTACACCGGGGAGCTGTTTTTT; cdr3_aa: CASSKQYTGELFF
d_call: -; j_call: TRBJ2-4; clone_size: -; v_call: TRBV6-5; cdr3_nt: TGTGCCACCCATAACAGGCCAAAAAACATTCAGTACTTC; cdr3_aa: CATHNRPKNIQYF
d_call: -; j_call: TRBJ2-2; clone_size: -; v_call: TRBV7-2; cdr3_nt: TGTGCCAGCAGCCTAGACGCTGGGGCTTGGGAGCTGTTTTTT; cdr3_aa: CASSLDAGAWELFF
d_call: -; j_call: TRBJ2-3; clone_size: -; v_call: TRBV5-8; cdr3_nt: TGTGCCAGCAGGGAAGGGACCGCCGGAGATCATACGCAGTATTTT; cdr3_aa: CASREGTAGDHTQYF
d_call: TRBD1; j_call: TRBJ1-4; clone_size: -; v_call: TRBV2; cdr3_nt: TGTGCCATCAACGACAGGGGGGATGAAAAACTGTTTTTT; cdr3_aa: CAINDRGDEKLFF
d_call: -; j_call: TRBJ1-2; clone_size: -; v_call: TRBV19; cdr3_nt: TGTGCCAGTAGTATTCAGGCTAACTATGGCTACACCTTC; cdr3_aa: CASSIQANYGYTF
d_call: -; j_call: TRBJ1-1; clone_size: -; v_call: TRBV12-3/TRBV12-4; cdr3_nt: TGTGCCAGCAGGGGGGACGGTAACACTGAAGCTTTCTTT; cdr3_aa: CASRGDGNTEAFF
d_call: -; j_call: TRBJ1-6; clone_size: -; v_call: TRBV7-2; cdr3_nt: TGTGCCAGCAGCTTGTGGGATTCCAGCTCCTATAATTCACCCCTCCACTTT; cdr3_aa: CASSLWDSSSYNSPLHF
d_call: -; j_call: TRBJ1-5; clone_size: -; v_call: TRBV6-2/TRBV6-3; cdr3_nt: TGTGCCAGCAGTTACCAAGGACAGCCCCAGCATTTT; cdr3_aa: CASSYQGQPQHF
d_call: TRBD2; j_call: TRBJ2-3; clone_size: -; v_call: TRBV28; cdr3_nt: TGTGCCAGCAAGGGGACTAGCGGGGGGTGGGCAGATACGCAGTATTTT; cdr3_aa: CASKGTSGGWADTQYF
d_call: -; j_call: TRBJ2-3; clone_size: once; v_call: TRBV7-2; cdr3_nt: TGTGCCAGCAGCCACCGGGAAAGTATCGGCACAGATACGCAGTATTTT; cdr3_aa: CASSHRESIGTDTQYF
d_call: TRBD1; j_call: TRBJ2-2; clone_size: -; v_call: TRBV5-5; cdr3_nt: TGTGCCAGCAGCTGGGACAGGGTAGGCACCGGGGAGCTGTTTTTT; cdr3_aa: CASSWDRVGTGELFF
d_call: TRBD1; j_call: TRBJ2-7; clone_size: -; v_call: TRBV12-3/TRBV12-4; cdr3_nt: TGTGCCAGCAGTACCGGGACAGGCGAGCAGTACTTC; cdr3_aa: CASSTGTGEQYF
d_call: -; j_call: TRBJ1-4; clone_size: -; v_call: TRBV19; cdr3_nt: TGTGCCAGTAGTATGGGTCGGTCCCCTGCCTTCAATGAAAAACTGTTTTTT; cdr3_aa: CASSMGRSPAFNEKLFF
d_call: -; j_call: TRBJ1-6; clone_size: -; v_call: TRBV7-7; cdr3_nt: TGTGCTAGCAGCCACGACAGTACCTCACCCCTCCACTTT; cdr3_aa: CASSHDSTSPLHF
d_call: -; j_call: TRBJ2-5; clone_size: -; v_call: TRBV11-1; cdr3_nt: TGTGCCAGCAGCTTAGATACTTATCAAGAGACCCAGTACTTC; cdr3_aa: CASSLDTYQETQYF
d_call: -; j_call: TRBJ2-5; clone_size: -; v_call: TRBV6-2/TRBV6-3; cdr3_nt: TGTGCCAGCAGTTACGACGGCAGGGGAGAGACCCAGTACTTC; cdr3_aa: CASSYDGRGETQYF
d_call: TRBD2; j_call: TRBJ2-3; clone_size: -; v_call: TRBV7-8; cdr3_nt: TGTGCCAGCTTCGGGACTAGCGGGGGACACTCGGCTACGCAGTATTTT; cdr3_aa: CASFGTSGGHSATQYF
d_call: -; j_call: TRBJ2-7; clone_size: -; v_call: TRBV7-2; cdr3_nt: TGTGCCAGTGCGACTGTCGTGCGGAGGGAGCAGTACTTC; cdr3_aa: CASATVVRREQYF
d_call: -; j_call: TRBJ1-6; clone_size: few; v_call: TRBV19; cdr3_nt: TGTGCCAGTCACTTTAACTATAATTCACCCCTCCACTTT; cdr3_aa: CASHFNYNSPLHF
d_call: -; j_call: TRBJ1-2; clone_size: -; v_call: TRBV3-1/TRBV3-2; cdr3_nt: TGTGCCAGCAGCCAAGTTCGAGAGACTCGGGATGGCTACACCTTC; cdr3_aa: CASSQVRETRDGYTF
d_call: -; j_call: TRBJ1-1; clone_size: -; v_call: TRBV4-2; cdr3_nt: TGTGCCAGCAGCCAAGATGAGGGGTCTGTCACTGAAGCTTTCTTT; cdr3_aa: CASSQDEGSVTEAFF
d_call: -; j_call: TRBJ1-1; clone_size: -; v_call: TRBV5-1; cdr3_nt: TGCGCCAGCAAACAGGGTTCGAACACTGAAGCTTTCTTT; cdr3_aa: CASKQGSNTEAFF